The rows below give T cell receptor beta chains drawn from one sample of a study of T cell repertoires in cytomegalovirus infection. TCRdb itself ran the reads through MiXCR, one entry per CDR3 protein. Here the sample spans around 740,000 distinct CDR3 sequences, about a third being singletons. The sample taken for sequencing was PBMCs. The origin of the receptors is a human donor in good health (CMV status not recorded). Some clones in this sample may be carry-over from other donors' samples. Both conserved end residues are part of each CDR3. The order of the fields is CDR3 protein, CDR3 DNA, J gene, clone size, V gene, D gene. A D gene is named only where the DNA matches it firmly. A row's size may be missing; if present it is once, few, many or a size class.

cdr3_aa: CASSGGQGAISPGELFF
cdr3_nt: TGCGCCAGCAGCGGGGGACAGGGGGCAATAAGTCCCGGGGAGCTGTTTTTT
j_call: TRBJ2-2
clone_size: .
v_call: TRBV5-1
d_call: TRBD1

cdr3_aa: CASSLTQAYTPYEQYF
cdr3_nt: TGTGCCAGCAGCTTAACACAGGCCTACACCCCCTACGAGCAGTACTTC
j_call: TRBJ2-7
clone_size: .
v_call: TRBV7-9
d_call: .

cdr3_aa: CASSPRTGNNEQYF
cdr3_nt: TGTGCCAGCAGCCCAAGGACAGGTAATAACGAGCAGTACTTC
j_call: TRBJ2-7
clone_size: .
v_call: TRBV7-6
d_call: TRBD1

cdr3_aa: CASRGTGTYMNTEAFF
cdr3_nt: TGTGCCAGCAGAGGGACAGGGACATACATGAACACTGAAGCTTTCTTT
j_call: TRBJ1-1
clone_size: few
v_call: TRBV28
d_call: TRBD1

cdr3_aa: CASSPPLRKGREFYEQYF
cdr3_nt: TGTGCCAGCAGTCCCCCCCTCAGGAAGGGGCGGGAATTCTACGAGCAGTACTTC
j_call: TRBJ2-7
clone_size: .
v_call: TRBV28
d_call: .

cdr3_aa: CASSSMGSYEQYF
cdr3_nt: TGTGCCAGCAGCTCCATGGGGTCCTACGAGCAGTACTTC
j_call: TRBJ2-7
clone_size: .
v_call: TRBV7-2
d_call: .

cdr3_aa: CASSIYAAGEGRRTEAFF
cdr3_nt: TGTGCCAGTAGTATATACGCGGCGGGGGAGGGGAGGAGAACTGAAGCTTTCTTT
j_call: TRBJ1-1
clone_size: few
v_call: TRBV19
d_call: .

cdr3_aa: CASRGPSLRDGELFF
cdr3_nt: TGCGCCAGCAGAGGACCGTCTCTGCGGGACGGGGAGCTGTTTTTT
j_call: TRBJ2-2
clone_size: .
v_call: TRBV5-1
d_call: .

cdr3_aa: CASSRERTDTQYF
cdr3_nt: TGTGCCAGCAGCCGGGAACGGACAGATACGCAGTATTTT
j_call: TRBJ2-3
clone_size: many
v_call: TRBV7-2
d_call: .

cdr3_aa: CASSLSEMGYTF
cdr3_nt: TGTGCCAGCAGTCTCTCTGAGATGGGCTACACCTTC
j_call: TRBJ1-2
clone_size: .
v_call: TRBV6-6
d_call: .

cdr3_aa: CASLCPAKGNEQYF
cdr3_nt: TGTGCCAGTCTATGTCCCGCGAAGGGAAATGAGCAGTACTTC
j_call: TRBJ2-7
clone_size: .
v_call: TRBV28
d_call: .

cdr3_aa: CASSTRQGRNQPQHF
cdr3_nt: TGTGCCAGCAGTACCCGACAGGGAAGGAATCAGCCCCAGCATTTT
j_call: TRBJ1-5
clone_size: few
v_call: TRBV6-5
d_call: TRBD1

cdr3_aa: CASSTTWGAGRDTQYF
cdr3_nt: TGTGCCAGCAGCACCACCTGGGGAGCTGGAAGAGATACGCAGTATTTT
j_call: TRBJ2-3
clone_size: .
v_call: TRBV7-9
d_call: .

cdr3_aa: CASSSYLVAWDRGNNQPQHF
cdr3_nt: TGTGCCAGCAGCTCTTATTTAGTAGCTTGGGACAGGGGGAACAATCAGCCCCAGCATTTT
j_call: TRBJ1-5
clone_size: .
v_call: TRBV7-8
d_call: TRBD1

cdr3_aa: CSVEKPGSSYEQYF
cdr3_nt: TGCAGCGTTGAAAAACCGGGTAGCTCCTACGAGCAGTACTTC
j_call: TRBJ2-7
clone_size: .
v_call: TRBV29-1
d_call: .

cdr3_aa: CASSYRVGEKLFF
cdr3_nt: TGTGCCAGCAGCTACAGGGTGGGTGAAAAACTGTTTTTT
j_call: TRBJ1-4
clone_size: .
v_call: TRBV28
d_call: .

cdr3_aa: CASSLDKGTGEQYF
cdr3_nt: TGTGCCAGCAGCTTGGATAAGGGGACGGGCGAGCAGTACTTC
j_call: TRBJ2-7
clone_size: few
v_call: TRBV5-4
d_call: .

cdr3_aa: CASSLTGVVEKLFF
cdr3_nt: TGTGCCAGCAGCTTAACAGGGGTGGTTGAAAAACTGTTTTTT
j_call: TRBJ1-4
clone_size: .
v_call: TRBV7-9
d_call: TRBD1

cdr3_aa: CASSLRDRGTDPANTGELFF
cdr3_nt: TGTGCCAGCAGCTTAAGGGACAGGGGGACAGACCCCGCGAACACCGGGGAGCTGTTTTTT
j_call: TRBJ2-2
clone_size: few
v_call: TRBV11-2
d_call: TRBD1

cdr3_aa: CASSFPTSGRAEETQYF
cdr3_nt: TGTGCCAGCAGCTTCCCGACTAGCGGGAGGGCCGAGGAGACCCAGTACTTC
j_call: TRBJ2-5
clone_size: once
v_call: TRBV7-3
d_call: TRBD2

cdr3_aa: CSATPDRVNYGYTF
cdr3_nt: TGCAGTGCAACACCGGACAGGGTAAACTATGGCTACACCTTC
j_call: TRBJ1-2
clone_size: few
v_call: TRBV20-1
d_call: TRBD1

cdr3_aa: CASSFDGTRPPQHF
cdr3_nt: TGTGCCAGCAGTTTTGACGGAACTCGGCCGCCCCAGCATTTT
j_call: TRBJ1-5
clone_size: .
v_call: TRBV7-2
d_call: .

cdr3_aa: CASSHTSGGPRTEAFF
cdr3_nt: TGTGCCAGCAGCCATACCTCAGGGGGCCCGAGAACTGAAGCTTTCTTT
j_call: TRBJ1-1
clone_size: .
v_call: TRBV14
d_call: TRBD1

cdr3_aa: CASSYQTAMNTEAFF
cdr3_nt: TGTGCCAGCAGCTACCAAACAGCGATGAACACTGAAGCTTTCTTT
j_call: TRBJ1-1
clone_size: few
v_call: TRBV7-9
d_call: .

cdr3_aa: CASSLAAGTRVTGELFF
cdr3_nt: TGTGCCAGCAGCTTAGCAGCGGGTACTCGTGTCACCGGGGAGCTGTTTTTT
j_call: TRBJ2-2
clone_size: few
v_call: TRBV7-2
d_call: .